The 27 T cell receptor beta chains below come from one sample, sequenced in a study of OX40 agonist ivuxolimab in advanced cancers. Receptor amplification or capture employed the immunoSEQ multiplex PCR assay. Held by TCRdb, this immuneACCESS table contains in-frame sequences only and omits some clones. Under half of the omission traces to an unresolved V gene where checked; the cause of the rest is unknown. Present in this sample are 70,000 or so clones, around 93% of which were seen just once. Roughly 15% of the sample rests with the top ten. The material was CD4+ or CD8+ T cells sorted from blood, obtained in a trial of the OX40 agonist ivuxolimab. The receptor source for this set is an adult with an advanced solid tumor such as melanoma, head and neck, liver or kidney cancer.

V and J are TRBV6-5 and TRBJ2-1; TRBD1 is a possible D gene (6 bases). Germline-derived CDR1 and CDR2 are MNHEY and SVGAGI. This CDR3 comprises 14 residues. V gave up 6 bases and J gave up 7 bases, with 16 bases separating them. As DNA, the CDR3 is TGTGCCAGCAGCCCCCAAGGGGGAAGAAATGAGCAGTTCTTC. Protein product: CASSPQGGRNEQFF.

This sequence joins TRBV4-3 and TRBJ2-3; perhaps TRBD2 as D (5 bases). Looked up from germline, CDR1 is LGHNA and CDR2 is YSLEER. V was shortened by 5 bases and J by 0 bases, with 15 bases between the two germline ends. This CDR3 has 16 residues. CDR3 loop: CASSSWSGSSTDTQYF. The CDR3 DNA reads TGCGCCAGCAGCTCCTGGAGTGGGAGCAGCACAGATACGCAGTATTTT.

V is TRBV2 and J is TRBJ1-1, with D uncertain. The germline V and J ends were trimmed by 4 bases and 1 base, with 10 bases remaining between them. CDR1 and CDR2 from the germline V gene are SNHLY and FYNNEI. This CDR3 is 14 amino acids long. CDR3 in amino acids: CASSVDDGNTEAFF. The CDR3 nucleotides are TGTGCCAGCAGTGTAGATGACGGGAACACTGAAGCTTTCTTT.

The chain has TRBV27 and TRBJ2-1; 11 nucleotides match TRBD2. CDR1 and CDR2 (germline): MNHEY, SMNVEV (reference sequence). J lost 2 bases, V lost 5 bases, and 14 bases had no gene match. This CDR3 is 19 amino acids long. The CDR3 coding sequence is TGTGCCAGCAGTCTACTAAACAGGGGACTAGCGGAGACCTACAATGAGCAGTTCTTC. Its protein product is CASSLLNRGLAETYNEQFF.

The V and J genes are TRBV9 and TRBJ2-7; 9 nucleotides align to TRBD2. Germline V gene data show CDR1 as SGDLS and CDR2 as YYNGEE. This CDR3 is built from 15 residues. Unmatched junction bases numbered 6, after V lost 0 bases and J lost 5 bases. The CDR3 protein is CASSVGSSGMNEQYF. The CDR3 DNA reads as TGTGCCAGCAGCGTAGGGTCTAGCGGGATGAACGAGCAGTACTTC.

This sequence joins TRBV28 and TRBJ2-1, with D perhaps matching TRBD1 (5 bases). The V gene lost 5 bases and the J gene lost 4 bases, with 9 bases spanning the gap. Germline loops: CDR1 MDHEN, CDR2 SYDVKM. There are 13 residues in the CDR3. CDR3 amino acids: CASSSDSYNEQFF. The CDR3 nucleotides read TGTGCCAGCAGTAGTGACAGTTACAATGAGCAGTTCTTC.

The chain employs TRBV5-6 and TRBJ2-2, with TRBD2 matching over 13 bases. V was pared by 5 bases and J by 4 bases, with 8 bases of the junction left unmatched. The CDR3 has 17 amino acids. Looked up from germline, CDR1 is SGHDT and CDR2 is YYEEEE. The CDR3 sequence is CASSHGLAGVPTGELFF. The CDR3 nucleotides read TGTGCCAGCAGTCATGGACTAGCGGGAGTTCCCACCGGGGAGCTGTTTTTT.

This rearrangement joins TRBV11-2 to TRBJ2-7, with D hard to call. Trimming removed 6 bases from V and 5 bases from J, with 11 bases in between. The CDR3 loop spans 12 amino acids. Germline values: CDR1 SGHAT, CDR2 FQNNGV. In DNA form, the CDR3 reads TGTGCCAGCAGTTACTCCGAGGACGAGCAGTACTTC. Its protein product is CASSYSEDEQYF.

The CDR3 spells CASSDLPKETQYF. The CDR3 DNA follows: TGTGCCAGCAGTGATTTGCCGAAAGAGACCCAGTACTTC. The chain combines TRBV25-1 with TRBJ2-5; D is undetermined. The CDR3 covers 13 residues. Germline values: CDR1 MGHDK, CDR2 SYGVNS. V lost 3 bases and J lost 3, with 8 bases in between.

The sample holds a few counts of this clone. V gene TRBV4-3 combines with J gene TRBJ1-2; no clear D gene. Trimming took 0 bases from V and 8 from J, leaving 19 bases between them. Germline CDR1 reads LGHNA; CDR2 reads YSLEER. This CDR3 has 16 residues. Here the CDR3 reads CASSQDPKRAAGGYTF. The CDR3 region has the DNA TGCGCCAGCAGCCAAGACCCCAAACGGGCCGCGGGGGGCTACACCTTC.

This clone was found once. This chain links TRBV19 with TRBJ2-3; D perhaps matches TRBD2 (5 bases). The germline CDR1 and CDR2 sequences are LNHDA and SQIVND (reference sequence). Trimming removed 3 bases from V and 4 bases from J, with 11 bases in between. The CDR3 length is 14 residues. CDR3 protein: CASSIPGSADTQYF. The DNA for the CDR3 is TGTGCCAGTAGTATCCCGGGAAGTGCAGATACGCAGTATTTT.

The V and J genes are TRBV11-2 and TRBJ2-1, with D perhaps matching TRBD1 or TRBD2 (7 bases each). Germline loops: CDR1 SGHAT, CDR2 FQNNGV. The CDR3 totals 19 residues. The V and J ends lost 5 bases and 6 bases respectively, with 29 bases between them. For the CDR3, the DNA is TGTGCCAGCAGCCCCCTACTCGGGAGGACAGGCCGCCCAGGCAATGAGCAGTTCTTC. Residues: CASSPLLGRTGRPGNEQFF.

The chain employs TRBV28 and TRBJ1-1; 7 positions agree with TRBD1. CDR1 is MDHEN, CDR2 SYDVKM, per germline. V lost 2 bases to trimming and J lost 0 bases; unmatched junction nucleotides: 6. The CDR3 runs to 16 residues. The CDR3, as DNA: TGTGCCAGCAGTTTAGGGCTGACAGGGCTGAACACTGAAGCTTTCTTT. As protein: CASSLGLTGLNTEAFF.

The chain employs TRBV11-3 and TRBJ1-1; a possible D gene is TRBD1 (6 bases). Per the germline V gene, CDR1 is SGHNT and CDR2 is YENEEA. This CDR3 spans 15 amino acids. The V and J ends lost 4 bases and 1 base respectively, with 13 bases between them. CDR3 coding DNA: TGTGCCAGCAGCTGGGGCGGGACATCGAACACTGAAGCTTTCTTT. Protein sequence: CASSWGGTSNTEAFF.

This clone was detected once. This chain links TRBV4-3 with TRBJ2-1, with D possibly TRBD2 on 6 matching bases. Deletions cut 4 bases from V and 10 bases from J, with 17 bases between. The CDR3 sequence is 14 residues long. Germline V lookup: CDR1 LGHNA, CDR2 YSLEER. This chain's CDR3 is CASSRGRGVWEQFF. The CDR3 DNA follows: TGCGCCAGCAGCCGGGGACGCGGGGTTTGGGAGCAGTTCTTC.

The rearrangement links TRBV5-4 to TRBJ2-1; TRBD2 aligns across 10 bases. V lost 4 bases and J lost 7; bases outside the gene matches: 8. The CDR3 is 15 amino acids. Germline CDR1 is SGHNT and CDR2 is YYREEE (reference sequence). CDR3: CASSGASGSNNEQFF. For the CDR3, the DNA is TGTGCCAGCAGCGGAGCTAGCGGGAGTAATAATGAGCAGTTCTTC.

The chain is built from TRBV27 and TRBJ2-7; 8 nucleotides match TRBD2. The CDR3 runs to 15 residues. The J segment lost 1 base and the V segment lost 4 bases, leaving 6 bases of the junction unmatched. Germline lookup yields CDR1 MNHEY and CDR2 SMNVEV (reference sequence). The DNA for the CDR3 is TGTGCCAGCAGTTCGGGGGGGCCCACGTCCTACGAGCAGTACTTC. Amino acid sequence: CASSSGGPTSYEQYF.

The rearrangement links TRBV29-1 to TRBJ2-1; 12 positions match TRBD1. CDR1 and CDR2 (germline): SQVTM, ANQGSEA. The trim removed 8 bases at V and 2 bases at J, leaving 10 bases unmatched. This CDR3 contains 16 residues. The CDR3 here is CSILPRDRGPYNEQFF. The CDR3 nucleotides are TGCAGCATATTACCCCGGGACAGGGGGCCCTACAATGAGCAGTTCTTC.

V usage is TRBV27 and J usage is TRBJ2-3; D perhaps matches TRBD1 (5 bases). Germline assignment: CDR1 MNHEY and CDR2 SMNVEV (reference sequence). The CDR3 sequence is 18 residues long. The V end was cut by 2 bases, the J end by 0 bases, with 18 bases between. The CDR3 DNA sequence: TGTGCCAGCAGTTTAAACCCCTCAGGGCAATTTAGCACAGATACGCAGTATTTT. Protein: CASSLNPSGQFSTDTQYF.

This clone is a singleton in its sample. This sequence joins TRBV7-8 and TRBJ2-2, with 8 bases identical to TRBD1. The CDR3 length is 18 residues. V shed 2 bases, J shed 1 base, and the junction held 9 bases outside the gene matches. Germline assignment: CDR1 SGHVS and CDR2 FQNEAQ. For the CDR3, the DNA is TGTGCCAGCAGCTTATGGGACACCGGACAGGGGAACACCGGGGAGCTGTTTTTT. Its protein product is CASSLWDTGQGNTGELFF. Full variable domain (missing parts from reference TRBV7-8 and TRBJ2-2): GAGVSQSPRYKVAKRGQDVALRCDPISGHVSLFWYQQALGQGPEFLTYFQNEAQLDKSGLPSDRFFAERPEGSVSTLKIQRTQQEDSAVYLCASSLWDTGQGNTGELFFGEGSRLTVL.

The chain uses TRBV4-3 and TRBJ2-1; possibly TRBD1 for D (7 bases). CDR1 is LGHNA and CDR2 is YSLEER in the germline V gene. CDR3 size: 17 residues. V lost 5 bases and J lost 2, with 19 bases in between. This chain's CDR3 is CASSARDSGFPYNEQFF. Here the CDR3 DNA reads TGCGCCAGCAGCGCGCGGGACAGTGGGTTCCCCTACAATGAGCAGTTCTTC.

In nucleotides, the CDR3 is TGTGCCAGCAGCTTACCGGATGCCTCTGGGGCCAACGTCCTGACTTTC. The encoded protein is CASSLPDASGANVLTF. V and J are TRBV7-9 and TRBJ2-6; D remains ambiguous. Germline V gene data show CDR1 as SEHNR and CDR2 as FQNEAQ (reference sequence). V was cut by 2 bases and J by 0 bases, with 8 bases left in between. This CDR3 has 16 amino acids.

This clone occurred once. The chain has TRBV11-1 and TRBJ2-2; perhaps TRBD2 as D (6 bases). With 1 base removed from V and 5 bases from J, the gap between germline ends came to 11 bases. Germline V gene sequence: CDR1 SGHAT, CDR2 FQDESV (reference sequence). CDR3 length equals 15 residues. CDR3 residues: CASSLGGSGTGELFF. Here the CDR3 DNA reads TGTGCCAGCAGCTTAGGTGGTAGCGGAACCGGGGAGCTGTTTTTT.

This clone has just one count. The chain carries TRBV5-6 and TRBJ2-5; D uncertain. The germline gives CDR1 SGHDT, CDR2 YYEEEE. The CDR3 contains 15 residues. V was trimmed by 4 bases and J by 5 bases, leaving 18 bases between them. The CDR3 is CASSALGLGEETQYF. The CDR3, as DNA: TGTGCCAGCAGCGCGCTTGGCTTGGGCGAGGAGACCCAGTACTTC.

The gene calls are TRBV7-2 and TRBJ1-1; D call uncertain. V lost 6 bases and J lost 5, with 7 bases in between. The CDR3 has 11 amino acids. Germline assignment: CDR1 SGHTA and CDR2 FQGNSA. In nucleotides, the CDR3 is TGTGCCAGCAGGTGGGCGACTGAAGCTTTCTTT. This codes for CASRWATEAFF.

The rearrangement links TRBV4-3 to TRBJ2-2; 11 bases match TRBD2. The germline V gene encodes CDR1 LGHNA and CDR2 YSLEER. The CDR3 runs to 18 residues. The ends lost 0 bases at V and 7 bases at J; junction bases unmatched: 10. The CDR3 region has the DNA TGCGCCAGCAGCCAAGATAGAGTAGCGGGAGGGCCAAACGGGGAGCTGTTTTTT. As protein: CASSQDRVAGGPNGELFF.

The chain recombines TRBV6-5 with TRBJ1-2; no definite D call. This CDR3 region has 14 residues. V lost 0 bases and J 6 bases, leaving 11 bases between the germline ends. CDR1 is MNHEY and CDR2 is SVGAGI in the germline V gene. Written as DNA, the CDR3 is TGTGCCAGCAGTTACTCGACCGGGATCAATGGCTACACCTTC. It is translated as CASSYSTGINGYTF.